One sample yielded the 15 T cell receptor beta chains listed below, sequenced in a study of pediatric ulcerative colitis. The rectum was sampled with one to two pinch biopsies at colonoscopy. Generated by immunoSEQ multiplex PCR, the TCRdb table keeps only in-frame clones and is missing some. This sample has around 37,000 clones, with 65% to 80% found just once. Material for sequencing was gut tissue. The receptors derive from a boy younger than 18 with severe ulcerative colitis.

This clone qualifies as medium-sized. The rearrangement joins TRBV6-5 to TRBJ1-1; tentatively, D is TRBD1 (6 bases). The V and J ends lost 6 bases and 1 base respectively, with 12 bases between them. The CDR3 spans 14 residues. Looked up from germline, CDR1 is MNHEY and CDR2 is SVGAGI. The CDR3 loop reads CASRGWGQNTEAFF. CDR3 sequence (DNA): TGTGCCAGCAGGGGGTGGGGGCAGAACACTGAAGCTTTCTTT.

The chain has TRBV4-1 and TRBJ2-3, with D maybe TRBD2 (6 bases). The CDR3 has 13 residues. The germline gives CDR1 MGHRA, CDR2 YSYEKL. V was cut by 4 bases and J by 6 bases, with 11 bases left in between. This CDR3 is CASSPPTSDTQYF. DNA of the CDR3: TGCGCCAGCAGCCCCCCAACTAGCGATACGCAGTATTTT.

This clone is a singleton in its sample. This sequence joins TRBV6-6 and TRBJ2-3, with a tentative D call TRBD2 (5 bases). V was trimmed by 5 bases and J by 5 bases, leaving 17 bases between them. The CDR3 has 15 amino acids. CDR1 and CDR2 (germline): MNHNY, SVGAGI (reference sequence). CDR3 in DNA: TGTGCCAGCAGTCTACTCCGGGGTCATAGAGATACGCAGTATTTT. Translated, it gives CASSLLRGHRDTQYF.

This clone was detected a few times. The chain combines TRBV6-4 with TRBJ1-2; no reliable D call. CDR3 size: 13 residues. V dropped 0 bases and J dropped 6 bases, with 8 bases sitting between them. Germline CDR1 reads MRHNA; CDR2 reads SNTAGT. The CDR3 region is CASSDSVVDGYTF. CDR3 coding DNA: TGTGCCAGCAGTGACTCGGTCGTTGATGGCTACACCTTC.

The V and J genes are TRBV19 and TRBJ1-1, with D unresolved. Trimming removed 7 bases from V and 1 base from J, with 10 bases in between. The CDR3 has 13 residues. Germline values: CDR1 LNHDA, CDR2 SQIVND (reference sequence). The CDR3 region is CASTRTRNTEAFF. CDR3 nucleotides: TGTGCCAGTACCAGGACCCGGAACACTGAAGCTTTCTTT.

The chain employs TRBV5-6 and TRBJ2-5, with 7 bases that match TRBD1. This CDR3 comprises 14 residues. In germline, CDR1 is SGHDT, CDR2 YYEEEE. The V and J ends lost 2 bases and 4 bases, in that order; junction bases with no gene match: 5. The CDR3 DNA follows: TGTGCCAGCAGCTTACAGGGGAGCGGAGAGACCCAGTACTTC. Protein: CASSLQGSGETQYF.

The J gene is TRBJ1-5, the V gene TRBV29-1; D unclear. Looked up from germline, CDR1 is SQVTM and CDR2 is ANQGSEA. This CDR3 spans 14 amino acids. V was cut by 4 bases and J by 2 bases, with 12 bases left in between. The CDR3 DNA is TGCAGCGTTGGATCGGGTTTCGGCAATCAGCCCCAGCATTTT. Protein: CSVGSGFGNQPQHF.

This clone was found a few times. This chain uses TRBV9 with TRBJ2-5, with D tentatively TRBD2 (7 bases). CDR3 length equals 14 residues. Looked up from germline, CDR1 is SGDLS and CDR2 is YYNGEE. The germline V and J ends were trimmed by 2 bases and 7 bases, with 15 bases remaining between them. CDR3: CASSVSGGAGTQYF. The CDR3 DNA is TGTGCCAGCAGCGTCTCTGGGGGGGCCGGGACCCAGTACTTC.

The chain joins TRBV10-3 to TRBJ2-3; 10 bases line up with TRBD1. V was pared by 2 bases and J by 3 bases, with 8 bases of the junction left unmatched. The CDR3 has 17 amino acids. From germline, CDR1 is ENHRY and CDR2 SYGVKD. The CDR3 DNA follows: TGTGCCATCAGTGAGCCAGCCGGGACAGGGGCGACAGATACGCAGTATTTT. Translation gives CAISEPAGTGATDTQYF.

On this clone: It is likely a read error, because the conserved phenylalanine at the end of the CDR3 is missing. The genes are TRBV6-5 and TRBJ1-6; TRBD1 matches at 8 bases. The V gene's germline CDR1 is MNHEY and CDR2 SVGAGI. The J segment lost 10 bases and the V segment lost 4 bases, leaving 6 bases of the junction unmatched. This CDR3 has 14 amino acids. The CDR3 reads CASSFGQGGSPLHL. CDR3 bases: TGTGCCAGCAGTTTCGGACAGGGAGGGTCACCCCTCCACCTT.

Only a few counts were recorded for this clone. The gene calls are TRBV5-4 and TRBJ1-2; D perhaps matches TRBD1 (5 bases). V was shortened by 0 bases and J by 7 bases, with 13 bases between the two germline ends. Germline lookup yields CDR1 SGHNT and CDR2 YYREEE (reference sequence). The CDR3 contains 14 residues. CDR3 loop: CASSLEQVGGGYTF. The CDR3 DNA follows: TGTGCCAGCAGCTTGGAACAGGTTGGGGGTGGCTACACCTTC.

This clone is termed medium-sized. The V and J genes are TRBV7-8 and TRBJ1-1, with 10 bases identical to TRBD1. The CDR3 is 16 amino acids. V was clipped by 5 bases and J by 1 base; unmatched bases: 7. Germline V gene data show CDR1 as SGHVS and CDR2 as FQNEAQ. CDR3 DNA: TGTGCCAGCAGCCCTAGGTGGGACAGGGGGAACACTGAAGCTTTCTTT. Its protein product is CASSPRWDRGNTEAFF.

This rearrangement joins TRBV5-1 to TRBJ1-1; 8 bases line up with TRBD1. The CDR3 consists of 15 residues. CDR1 and CDR2 (germline): SGHRS, YFSETQ. Trimming cost V 5 bases and J 4 bases; bases outside gene matches: 10. The CDR3 protein is CASSSWTGRITEAFF. The DNA of the CDR3 is TGCGCCAGCAGTTCCTGGACAGGGAGGATCACTGAAGCTTTCTTT.

DNA of the CDR3: TGTGCCAGCAGCGTAGATGGGTCTGGTTCTGAAGCTTTCTTT. It specifies CASSVDGSGSEAFF. This chain connects TRBV9 to TRBJ1-1; no clear D. The CDR3 is 14 amino acids. V was pared by 0 bases and J by 6 bases, with 12 bases between. CDR1 and CDR2 from the germline V gene are SGDLS and YYNGEE.

The rearrangement joins TRBV28 to TRBJ1-1; the D is unclear. Per germline, CDR1 MDHEN and CDR2 SYDVKM. The ends were cut back, 4 bases at V and 3 bases at J, with 9 bases in the middle. This CDR3 is 13 amino acids long. Written as DNA, the CDR3 is TGTGCCAGCAGTTATCCGGGGTACACTGAAGCTTTCTTT. Protein: CASSYPGYTEAFF.